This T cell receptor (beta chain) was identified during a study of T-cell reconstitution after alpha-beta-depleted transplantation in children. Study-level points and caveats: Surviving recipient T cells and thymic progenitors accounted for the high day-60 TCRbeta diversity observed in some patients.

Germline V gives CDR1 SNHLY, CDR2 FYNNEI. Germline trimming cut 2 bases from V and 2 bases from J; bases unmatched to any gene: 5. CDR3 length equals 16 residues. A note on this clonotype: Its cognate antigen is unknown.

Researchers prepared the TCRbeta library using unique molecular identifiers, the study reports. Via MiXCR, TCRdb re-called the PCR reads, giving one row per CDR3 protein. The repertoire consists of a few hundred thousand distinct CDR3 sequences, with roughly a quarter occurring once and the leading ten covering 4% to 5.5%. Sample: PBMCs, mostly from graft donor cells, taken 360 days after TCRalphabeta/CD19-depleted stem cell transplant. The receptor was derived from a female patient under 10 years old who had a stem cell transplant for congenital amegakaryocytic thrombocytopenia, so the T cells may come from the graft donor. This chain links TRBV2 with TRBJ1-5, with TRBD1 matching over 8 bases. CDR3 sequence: CASSEILGQGNQPQHF. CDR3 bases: TGTGCCAGCAGTGAAATCTTGGGACAGGGCAATCAGCCCCAGCATTTT.